A single sample is the source of the 16 T cell receptor beta chains below, sequenced in a study of OX40 agonist ivuxolimab in advanced cancers. Data came from immunoSEQ multiplex PCR; TCRdb stores just in-frame clones and leaves some out. This sample has about 77,000 clones; around nine tenths occur once, and the top ten carry more than 4%. The sequences come from CD4+ or CD8+ T cells sorted from blood, collected in a trial of the OX40 agonist ivuxolimab. The receptors were sampled from an adult with an advanced solid tumor such as melanoma, head and neck, liver or kidney cancer.

The chain links TRBV13 to TRBJ2-1; the match to TRBD1 covers 11 bases. Looked up from germline, CDR1 is PRHDT and CDR2 is FYEKMQ (reference sequence). The CDR3 extends over 16 amino acids. J was trimmed by 7 bases and V by 5 bases; bases with no gene match: 10. The CDR3 DNA reads as TGTGCCAGCAGCCCCAAGCCGGGACAGGGGGTAAATGAGCAGTTCTTC. Protein: CASSPKPGQGVNEQFF.

On this clone: One end of the junction varies from germline; a read error may be responsible. The chain employs TRBV7-7 and TRBJ2-3; D ambiguous. Germline values: CDR1 SSHAT, CDR2 FNYEAQ (reference sequence). The CDR3 length is 15 residues. In DNA form, the CDR3 reads TGTGCTAGCAGCTTACGGACCGCCCCGCCAGATACGCAGTATTTT. This gives the protein CASSLRTAPPDTQYF.

This clone was counted a single time. The chain has TRBV4-3 and TRBJ2-3, with 12 nucleotides matching TRBD2. Germline CDR1 and CDR2: LGHNA and YSLEER. The CDR3 is 19 residues long. The trim removed 0 bases at V and 5 bases at J, leaving 12 bases unmatched. The CDR3 coding sequence is TGCGCCAGCAGCCAAGATGGAGGACTAGCGGGATATAAGAAAGATACGCAGTATTTT. Translating gives CASSQDGGLAGYKKDTQYF.

The chain carries TRBV28 and TRBJ2-6, with unresolved D. The CDR3 runs to 13 residues. The germline V gene encodes CDR1 MDHEN and CDR2 SYDVKM. The ends were cut back, 6 bases at V and 4 bases at J, with 7 bases in the middle. The CDR3 DNA sequence: TGTGCCAGCAGACGTGACGGGGCCAACGTCCTGACTTTC. It encodes CASRRDGANVLTF.

Here the CDR3 reads CASSRGQPGNTIYF. The CDR3 DNA sequence: TGCGCCAGCAGCCGGGGCCAGCCTGGAAACACCATATATTTT. The rearrangement links TRBV10-1 to TRBJ1-3; the D gene is possibly TRBD1 (5 bases). Germline V gene lookup returns CDR1 WNHNN and CDR2 SYGVQD (reference sequence). The V gene lost 6 bases and the J gene lost 2 bases, with 11 bases spanning the gap. The CDR3 extends over 14 amino acids.

This clone showed up just once. The CDR3 is CATSSGSTDTQYF. As DNA, the CDR3 is TGCGCCACCTCTAGCGGGAGCACAGATACGCAGTATTTT. The chain recombines TRBV5-1 with TRBJ2-3; 8 nucleotides line up with TRBD2. The V and J ends lost 9 bases and 0 bases, in that order; junction bases with no gene match: 3. CDR1 SGHRS and CDR2 YFSETQ come from the germline V gene. The CDR3 has 13 amino acids.

This clone was recorded only once. The V and J genes are TRBV9 and TRBJ1-4, with D maybe TRBD1 (5 bases). This CDR3 has 17 amino acids. The V and J ends lost 5 bases and 7 bases respectively, with 24 bases between them. Germline CDR1 reads SGDLS; CDR2 reads YYNGEE. CDR3 sequence reads: CASSLGRGVLKGEKLFF. The CDR3 DNA sequence: TGTGCCAGCAGTCTAGGGCGAGGGGTACTTAAGGGTGAAAAACTGTTTTTT.

The chain combines TRBV10-2 with TRBJ2-1, with TRBD1 matching over 12 bases. Trimming removed 8 bases from V and 8 bases from J; junction bases left unmatched: 4. This CDR3 has 13 residues. Germline V lookup: CDR1 WSHSY, CDR2 SAAADI. The CDR3 DNA sequence: TGCGCCAGCGGGGGACAGGGGGCCGATGAGCAGTTCTTC. This encodes CASGGQGADEQFF.

The chain uses TRBV30 and TRBJ2-3; perhaps TRBD1 as D (5 bases). Trimming removed 0 bases from V and 6 bases from J, with 13 bases in between. The germline CDR1 and CDR2 sequences are GTSNPN and SVGIG (reference sequence). This CDR3 spans 14 amino acids. The CDR3 is CAWSVYQGFDTQYF. As DNA, the CDR3 is TGTGCCTGGAGTGTTTATCAGGGATTCGATACGCAGTATTTT.

This clone was observed once. The V call is TRBV5-1, the J call TRBJ2-5; 7 nucleotides agree with TRBD2. V was clipped by 4 bases and J by 4 bases; unmatched bases: 10. Germline CDR1 reads SGHRS; CDR2 reads YFSETQ. The CDR3 extends over 15 amino acids. DNA for the CDR3: TGCGCCAGCAGCCTGAGAGTCCTAGCGGCAGAGACCCAGTACTTC. It translates to CASSLRVLAAETQYF.

The chain couples TRBV28 to TRBJ1-4; no firm D call. The CDR3 sequence is 14 residues long. V lost 9 bases, J lost 6 bases, and 17 bases lay in between. Germline-derived CDR1 and CDR2 are MDHEN and SYDVKM. The CDR3 DNA reads TGTGCCAGTACATTAAGGGCTTCTTATGAAAAACTGTTTTTT. This codes for CASTLRASYEKLFF.

CDR3 amino acids: CASSYTDTQYF. The CDR3 nucleotides are TGTGCCAGCAGCTATACAGATACGCAGTATTTT. V is TRBV7-2 and J is TRBJ2-3; D is ambiguous. V gave up 4 bases and J gave up 3 bases, with 2 bases separating them. The CDR3 loop spans 11 amino acids. Germline V gene lookup returns CDR1 SGHTA and CDR2 FQGNSA.

This clone was detected only once. The J gene is TRBJ2-2, the V gene TRBV11-2; unclear D gene. The CDR3 length is 12 residues. Trimming left V 5 bases short and J 14 bases short, with 15 bases between. CDR1 SGHAT and CDR2 FQNNGV come from the germline V gene. DNA for the CDR3: TGTGCCAGCAGCATCCGGGCCCAGAATCTGTTTTTT. Its translation: CASSIRAQNLFF.

The chain links TRBV30 to TRBJ2-2; TRBD2 matches at 8 bases. This CDR3 comprises 12 residues. J lost 6 bases, V lost 3 bases, and 0 bases had no gene match. CDR1 is GTSNPN and CDR2 is SVGIG in the germline V gene (reference sequence). CDR3 region: CAWSGGAGELFF. The CDR3 DNA reads as TGTGCCTGGAGCGGGGGGGCCGGGGAGCTGTTTTTT.

The rearrangement joins TRBV19 to TRBJ2-1; TRBD2 matches 7 bases. Germline V lookup: CDR1 LNHDA, CDR2 SQIVND (reference sequence). The CDR3 extends over 18 amino acids. V lost 5 bases and J lost 0; bases outside the gene matches: 13. CDR3 nucleotides: TGTGCCAGTAGTTCCATCCTTACTAGCGTAAGCTCCTACAATGAGCAGTTCTTC. Its translation is CASSSILTSVSSYNEQFF.

V is TRBV19 and J is TRBJ1-1; D is unclear. Germline V gives CDR1 LNHDA, CDR2 SQIVND (reference sequence). V was cut by 3 bases and J by 1 base, with 6 bases left in between. The CDR3 has 13 residues. CDR3: CASSMVGNTEAFF. For the CDR3, the DNA is TGTGCCAGTAGTATGGTAGGGAACACTGAAGCTTTCTTT.